A selection of T cell receptor beta chains follows, all from one sample in a study of blood T cell repertoires in COVID-19. Generated by immunoSEQ multiplex PCR, the TCRdb table keeps only in-frame clones and is missing some. The sample lists approximately 250,000 clones; about 89% were seen once. What was sequenced was peripheral blood. These receptors all stem from a woman aged 60-75 years who had recovered from COVID-19. Both conserved end residues are part of each CDR3. Each record gives: D gene, J gene, clone size, V gene, CDR3 protein, CDR3 DNA. The D gene is left open where the match is weak. The listing skips clone size in some rows; elsewhere it reads once, few, many or a size class.

d_gene: -; j_gene: TRBJ1-2; abundance: -; v_gene: TRBV7-3; CDR3aa: CASSPSSGRGYTF; CDR3nt: TGTGCCAGCAGCCCGTCAAGCGGTAGGGGCTACACCTTC
d_gene: TRBD1; j_gene: TRBJ1-4; abundance: -; v_gene: TRBV2; CDR3aa: CASSGGQGYEKLFF; CDR3nt: TGTGCCAGCAGTGGGGGACAGGGGTATGAAAAACTGTTTTTT
d_gene: -; j_gene: TRBJ1-1; abundance: -; v_gene: TRBV9; CDR3aa: CASSPDTGGVTEAFF; CDR3nt: TGTGCCAGCAGCCCGGATACGGGGGGAGTCACTGAAGCTTTCTTT
d_gene: -; j_gene: TRBJ2-2; abundance: -; v_gene: TRBV7-3; CDR3aa: CASSLGSTEAGELFF; CDR3nt: TGTGCCAGCAGCTTAGGCTCTACTGAGGCCGGGGAGCTGTTTTTT
d_gene: TRBD2; j_gene: TRBJ2-3; abundance: once; v_gene: TRBV7-3; CDR3aa: CASSLKRTSGGFVTDTQYF; CDR3nt: TGTGCCAGCAGCTTAAAACGAACTAGCGGGGGGTTTGTCACAGATACGCAGTATTTT
d_gene: -; j_gene: TRBJ1-2; abundance: -; v_gene: TRBV19; CDR3aa: CASSIAGPPSYGYTF; CDR3nt: TGTGCCAGTAGTATAGCCGGTCCCCCCTCCTATGGCTACACCTTC
d_gene: TRBD2; j_gene: TRBJ2-2; abundance: -; v_gene: TRBV6-6; CDR3aa: CASSYSGGANTGELFF; CDR3nt: TGTGCCAGCAGTTACTCGGGGGGGGCGAACACCGGGGAGCTGTTTTTT
d_gene: TRBD1; j_gene: TRBJ1-1; abundance: once; v_gene: TRBV7-2; CDR3aa: CASSLMGQGDTEAFF; CDR3nt: TGTGCCAGCAGCTTGATGGGACAGGGCGACACTGAAGCTTTCTTT
d_gene: TRBD1; j_gene: TRBJ2-5; abundance: once; v_gene: TRBV6-5; CDR3aa: CASSKTGSKETQYF; CDR3nt: TGTGCCAGCAGTAAGACAGGGTCTAAAGAGACCCAGTACTTC
d_gene: TRBD1; j_gene: TRBJ1-2; abundance: -; v_gene: TRBV28; CDR3aa: CASSLWQQGGEGYTF; CDR3nt: TGTGCCAGCAGTTTATGGCAACAGGGGGGTGAGGGCTACACCTTC
d_gene: -; j_gene: TRBJ2-7; abundance: once; v_gene: TRBV5-1; CDR3aa: CASRQGGSYEQYF; CDR3nt: TGCGCCAGCAGACAAGGGGGCTCCTACGAGCAGTACTTC
d_gene: -; j_gene: TRBJ1-5; abundance: -; v_gene: TRBV6-1; CDR3aa: CASSERGHPSNQPQHF; CDR3nt: TGTGCCAGCAGTGAAAGGGGACACCCTAGCAATCAGCCCCAGCATTTT
d_gene: TRBD1; j_gene: TRBJ2-1; abundance: -; v_gene: TRBV7-3; CDR3aa: CASSLMQGAYNEQFF; CDR3nt: TGTGCCAGCAGCTTAATGCAGGGGGCCTACAATGAGCAGTTCTTC